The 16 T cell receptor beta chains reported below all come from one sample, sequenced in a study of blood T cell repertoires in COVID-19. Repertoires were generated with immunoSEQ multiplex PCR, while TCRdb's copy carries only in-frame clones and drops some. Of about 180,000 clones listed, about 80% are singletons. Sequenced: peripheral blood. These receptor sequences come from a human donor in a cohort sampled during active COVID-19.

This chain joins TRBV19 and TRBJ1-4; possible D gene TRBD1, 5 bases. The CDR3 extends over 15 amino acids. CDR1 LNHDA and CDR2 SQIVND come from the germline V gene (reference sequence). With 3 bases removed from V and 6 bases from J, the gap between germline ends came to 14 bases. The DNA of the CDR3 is TGTGCCAGTAGTATGGAGCGGGGCGAGGATGAAAAACTGTTTTTT. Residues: CASSMERGEDEKLFF. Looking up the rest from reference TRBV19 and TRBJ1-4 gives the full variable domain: DGGITQSPKYLFRKEGQNVTLSCEQNLNHDAMYWYRQDPGQGLRLIYYSQIVNDFQKGDIAEGYSVSREKKESFPLTVTSAQKNPTAFYLCASSMERGEDEKLFFGSGTQLSVL.

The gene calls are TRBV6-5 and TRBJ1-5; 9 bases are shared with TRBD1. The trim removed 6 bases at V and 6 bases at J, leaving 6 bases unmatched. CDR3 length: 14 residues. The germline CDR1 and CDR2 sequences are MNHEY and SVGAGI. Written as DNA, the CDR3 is TGTGCCAGCAGATCACAGGGGGCAGGTCAGCCCCAGCATTTT. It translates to CASRSQGAGQPQHF.

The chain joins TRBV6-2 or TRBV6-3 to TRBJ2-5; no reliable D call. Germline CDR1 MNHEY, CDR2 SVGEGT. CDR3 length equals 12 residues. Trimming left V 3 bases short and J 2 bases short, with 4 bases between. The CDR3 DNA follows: TGTGCCAGCAGTTATCCACAAGAGACCCAGTACTTC. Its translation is CASSYPQETQYF.

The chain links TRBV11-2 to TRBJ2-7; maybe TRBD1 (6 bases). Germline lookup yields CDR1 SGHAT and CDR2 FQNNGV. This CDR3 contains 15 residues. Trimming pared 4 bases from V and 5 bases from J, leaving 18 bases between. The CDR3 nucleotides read TGTGCCAGCAGCTACTCTCGGGGACATTTGAACGAGCAGTACTTC. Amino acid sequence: CASSYSRGHLNEQYF.

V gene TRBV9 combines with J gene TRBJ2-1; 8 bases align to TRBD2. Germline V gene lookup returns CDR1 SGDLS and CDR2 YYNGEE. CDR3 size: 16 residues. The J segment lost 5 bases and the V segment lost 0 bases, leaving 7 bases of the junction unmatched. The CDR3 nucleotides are TGTGCCAGCAGCGTAGAGGGCGGGGGGTCTAACAATGAGCAGTTCTTC. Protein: CASSVEGGGSNNEQFF. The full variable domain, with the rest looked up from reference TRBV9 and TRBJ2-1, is DSGVTQTPKHLITATGQRVTLRCSPRSGDLSVYWYQQSLDQGLQFLIQYYNGEERAKGNILERFSAQQFPDLHSELNLSSLELGDSALYFCASSVEGGGSNNEQFFGPGTRLTVL.

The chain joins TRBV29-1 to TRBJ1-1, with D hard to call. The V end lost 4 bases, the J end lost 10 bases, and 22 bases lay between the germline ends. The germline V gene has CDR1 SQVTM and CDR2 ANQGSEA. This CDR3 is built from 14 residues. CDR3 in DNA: TGCAGCGTTGGAGGATCGTTGGTACCCCGGGGAGCTTTCTTT. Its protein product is CSVGGSLVPRGAFF.

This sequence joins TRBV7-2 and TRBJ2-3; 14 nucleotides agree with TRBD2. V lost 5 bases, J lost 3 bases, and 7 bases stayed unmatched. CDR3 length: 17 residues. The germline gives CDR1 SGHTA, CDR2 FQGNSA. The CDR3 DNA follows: TGTGCCAGCAGCGCGAGACTAGCGGGGGGGCGTACAGATACGCAGTATTTT. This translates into CASSARLAGGRTDTQYF.

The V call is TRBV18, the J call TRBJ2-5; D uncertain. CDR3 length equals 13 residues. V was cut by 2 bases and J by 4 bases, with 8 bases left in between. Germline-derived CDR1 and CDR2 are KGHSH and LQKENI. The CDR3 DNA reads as TGTGCCAGCTCACCAATAGCCCCAGAGACCCAGTACTTC. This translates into CASSPIAPETQYF.

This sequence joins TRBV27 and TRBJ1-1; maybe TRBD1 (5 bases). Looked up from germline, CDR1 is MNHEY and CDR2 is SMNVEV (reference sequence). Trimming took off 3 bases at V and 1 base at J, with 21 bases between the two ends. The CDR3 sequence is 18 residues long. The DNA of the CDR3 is TGTGCCAGCAGTTTTCATACAGGCGGCCTGTCAGGGAACACTGAAGCTTTCTTT. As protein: CASSFHTGGLSGNTEAFF.

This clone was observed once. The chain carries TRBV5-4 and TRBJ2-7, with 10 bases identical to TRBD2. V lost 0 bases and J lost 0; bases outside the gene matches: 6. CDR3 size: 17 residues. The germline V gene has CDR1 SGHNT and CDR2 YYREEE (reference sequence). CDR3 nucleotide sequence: TGTGCCAGCAGCTTGGCTAGCGGGGGCGGATACTCCTACGAGCAGTACTTC. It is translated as CASSLASGGGYSYEQYF.

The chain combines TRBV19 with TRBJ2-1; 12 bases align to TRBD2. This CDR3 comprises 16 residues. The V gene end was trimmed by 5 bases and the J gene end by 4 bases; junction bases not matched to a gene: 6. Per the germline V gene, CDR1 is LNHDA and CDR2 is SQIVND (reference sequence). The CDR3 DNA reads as TGTGCCAGTAGTCCCACAGGACTAGCGGGGTACAATGAGCAGTTCTTC. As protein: CASSPTGLAGYNEQFF.

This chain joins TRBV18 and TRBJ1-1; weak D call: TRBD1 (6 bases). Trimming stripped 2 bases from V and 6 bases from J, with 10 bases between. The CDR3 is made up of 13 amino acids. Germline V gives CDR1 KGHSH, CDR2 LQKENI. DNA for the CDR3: TGTGCCAGCTCACCAAACAGGGTGGCTGAAGCTTTCTTT. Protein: CASSPNRVAEAFF.

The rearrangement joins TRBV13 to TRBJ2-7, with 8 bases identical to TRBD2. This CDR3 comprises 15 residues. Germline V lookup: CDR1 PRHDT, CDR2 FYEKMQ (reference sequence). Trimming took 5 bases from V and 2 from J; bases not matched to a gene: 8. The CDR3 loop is CASSPESGGTYEQYF. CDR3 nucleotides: TGTGCCAGCAGCCCTGAGAGCGGGGGTACCTACGAGCAGTACTTC.

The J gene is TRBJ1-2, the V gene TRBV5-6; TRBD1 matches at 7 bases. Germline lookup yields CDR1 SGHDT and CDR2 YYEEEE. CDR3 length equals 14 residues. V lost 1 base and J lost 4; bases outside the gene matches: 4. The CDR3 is CASSLNRDSYGYTF. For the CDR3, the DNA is TGTGCCAGCAGCTTGAATCGGGACAGCTATGGCTACACCTTC.

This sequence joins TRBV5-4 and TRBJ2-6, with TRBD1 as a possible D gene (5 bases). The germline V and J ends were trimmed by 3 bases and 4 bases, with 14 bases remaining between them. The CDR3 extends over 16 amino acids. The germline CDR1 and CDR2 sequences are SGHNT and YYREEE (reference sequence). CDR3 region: CASSYKGVAGANVLTF. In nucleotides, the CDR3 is TGTGCCAGCAGCTACAAAGGGGTCGCGGGGGCCAACGTCCTGACTTTC.

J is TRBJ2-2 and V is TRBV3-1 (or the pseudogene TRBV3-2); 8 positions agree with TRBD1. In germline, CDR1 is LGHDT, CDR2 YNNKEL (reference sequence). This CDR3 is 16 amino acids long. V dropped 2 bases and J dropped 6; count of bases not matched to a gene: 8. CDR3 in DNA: TGTGCCAGCAGCCAACCGGGACAGGTTGGTTCCGGGGAGCTGTTTTTT. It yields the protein CASSQPGQVGSGELFF.